This TCR beta chain was sequenced for a study of post-analysis software for immune sequencing data. Across the whole study: Several disease courses (relapsing-remitting, secondary progressive and progressive-relapsing) of multiple sclerosis were included.

Unique molecular identifiers were built into the TCR beta cDNA libraries. Yield was roughly 0.5 million cDNA molecules from about 1 to 10 million T cells. One entry per CDR3 protein results from TCRdb running MiXCR on the PCR reads. The profile shows 750,000 to 950,000 distinct CDR3 sequences, about half of them singletons. Per germline, CDR1 SGDLS and CDR2 YYNGEE. V dropped 3 bases and J dropped 3; count of bases not matched to a gene: 5. The CDR3 loop spans 15 amino acids. Study observations and caveats: Controls showed significantly higher normalized Chao1 diversity than did multiple sclerosis patients. Four or five TRBV segments, including TRBV5-6, TRBV5-1 and TRBV20-1, were more frequent in patients than controls.

In regard to this clonotype: As yet, its antigen is unknown.

This TCR came from a girl aged 10-17 years with multiple sclerosis. The chain couples TRBV9 to TRBJ2-7, with TRBD2 identical over 11 bases. The sequencing input was blood. The CDR3 region is CASSATGLAVYEQYF. DNA for the CDR3: TGTGCCAGCAGCGCCACGGGACTAGCGGTCTACGAGCAGTACTTC.